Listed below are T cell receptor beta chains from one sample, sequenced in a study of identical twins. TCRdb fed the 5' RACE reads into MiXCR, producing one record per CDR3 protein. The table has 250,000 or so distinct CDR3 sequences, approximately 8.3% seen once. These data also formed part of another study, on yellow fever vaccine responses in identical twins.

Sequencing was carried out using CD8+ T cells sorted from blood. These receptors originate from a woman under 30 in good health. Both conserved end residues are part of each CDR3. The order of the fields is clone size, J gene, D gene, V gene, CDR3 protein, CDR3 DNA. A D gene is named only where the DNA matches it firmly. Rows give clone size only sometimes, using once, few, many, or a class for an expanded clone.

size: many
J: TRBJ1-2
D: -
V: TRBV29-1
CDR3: CSVWSQGLWGYTF
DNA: TGCAGCGTTTGGTCCCAGGGTTTATGGGGCTACACCTTC

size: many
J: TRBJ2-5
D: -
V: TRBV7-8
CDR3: CASSQTSAGETQYF
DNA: TGTGCCAGCAGCCAGACATCTGCGGGAGAGACCCAGTACTTC

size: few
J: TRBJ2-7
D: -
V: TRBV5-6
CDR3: CASSPGWNEQYF
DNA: TGTGCCAGCAGCCCCGGGTGGAACGAGCAGTACTTC

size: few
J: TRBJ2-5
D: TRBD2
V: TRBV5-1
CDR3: CASSLEGSGGETQYF
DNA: TGCGCCAGCAGCTTGGAAGGTAGCGGGGGGGAGACCCAGTACTTC

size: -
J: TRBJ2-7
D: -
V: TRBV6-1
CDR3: CASSEDPYIYEQYF
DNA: TGTGCCAGCAGTGAAGACCCCTACATCTACGAGCAGTACTTC

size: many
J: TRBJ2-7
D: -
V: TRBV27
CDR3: CASSPGTFYEQYF
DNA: TGTGCCAGCAGCCCAGGAACGTTCTACGAGCAGTACTTC

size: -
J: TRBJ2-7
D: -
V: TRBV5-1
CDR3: CASSFGIPRTEWRGRGDEQYF
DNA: TGCGCCAGCAGCTTCGGCATACCCAGGACGGAGTGGAGAGGCCGGGGCGACGAGCAGTACTTC

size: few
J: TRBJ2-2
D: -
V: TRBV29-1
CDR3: CSFHREGAGELFF
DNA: TGCAGCTTTCACAGGGAGGGCGCCGGGGAGCTGTTTTTT

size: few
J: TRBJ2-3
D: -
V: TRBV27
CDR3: CASRPGGGRTDTQYF
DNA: TGTGCCAGCAGGCCCGGCGGGGGCCGCACAGATACGCAGTATTTT

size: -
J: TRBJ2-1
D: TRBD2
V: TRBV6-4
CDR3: CASSGTSGGNEQFF
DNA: TGTGCCAGCAGTGGGACTAGCGGGGGCAATGAGCAGTTCTTC

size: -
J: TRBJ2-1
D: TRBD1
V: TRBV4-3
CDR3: CASSRNTGGNEQFF
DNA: TGCGCCAGCAGCCGTAATACAGGGGGCAATGAGCAGTTCTTC

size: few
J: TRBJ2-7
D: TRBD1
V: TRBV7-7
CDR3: CASTLETGGFYEQYF
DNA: TGTGCTAGCACCCTGGAGACAGGGGGGTTCTACGAGCAGTACTTC

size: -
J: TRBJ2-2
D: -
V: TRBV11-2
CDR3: CASRPPEGTYTGELFF
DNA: TGTGCCAGCAGGCCTCCCGAGGGGACTTATACCGGGGAGCTGTTTTTT

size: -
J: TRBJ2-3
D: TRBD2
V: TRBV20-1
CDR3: CSAQGLDLPRDTQYF
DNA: TGCAGTGCCCAAGGACTAGACCTACCGAGGGATACGCAGTATTTT

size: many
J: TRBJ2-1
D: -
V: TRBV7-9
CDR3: CASSLGGLGEQFF
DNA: TGTGCCAGCAGCTTAGGAGGGCTGGGTGAGCAGTTCTTC

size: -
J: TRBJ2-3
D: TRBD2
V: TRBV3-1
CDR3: CASSLTPGLAFPPDTQYF
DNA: TGTGCCAGCAGCCTGACTCCGGGACTAGCATTCCCCCCAGATACGCAGTATTTT

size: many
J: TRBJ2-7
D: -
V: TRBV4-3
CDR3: CASSQGTGNYEQYF
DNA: TGCGCCAGCAGCCAAGGGACGGGAAACTACGAGCAGTACTTC

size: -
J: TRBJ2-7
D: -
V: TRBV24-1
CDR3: CATSDAGPRHEQYF
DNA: TGTGCCACCAGTGACGCGGGACCGAGGCACGAGCAGTACTTC

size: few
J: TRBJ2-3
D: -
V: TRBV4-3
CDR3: CASSQYFDTQYF
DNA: TGCGCCAGCAGCCAATATTTCGATACGCAGTATTTT

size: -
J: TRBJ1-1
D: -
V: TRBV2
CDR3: CASSEDANWGTEAFF
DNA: TGTGCCAGCAGTGAAGATGCTAATTGGGGCACTGAAGCTTTCTTT

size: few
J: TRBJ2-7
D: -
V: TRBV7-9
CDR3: CASSERQNPYEQYF
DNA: TGTGCCAGCAGCGAAAGACAGAACCCCTACGAGCAGTACTTC

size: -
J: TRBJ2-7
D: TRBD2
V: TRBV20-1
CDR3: CSARGEREGAYEQYF
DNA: TGCAGTGCTAGAGGTGAGCGGGAGGGCGCATACGAGCAGTACTTC

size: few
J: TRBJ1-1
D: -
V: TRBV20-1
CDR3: CSASWGTEAFF
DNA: TGCAGTGCTAGCTGGGGGACTGAAGCTTTCTTT

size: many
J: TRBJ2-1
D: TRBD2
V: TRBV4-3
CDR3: CASSQELAGYNEQFF
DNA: TGCGCCAGCAGCCAAGAACTAGCGGGATACAATGAGCAGTTCTTC

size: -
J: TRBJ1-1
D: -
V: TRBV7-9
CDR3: CASIYRDNTEAFF
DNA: TGTGCCAGCATCTACAGGGATAACACTGAAGCTTTCTTT

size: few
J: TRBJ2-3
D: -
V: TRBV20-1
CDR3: CSARRAGTTDTQYF
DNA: TGCAGTGCTAGACGGGCGGGGACCACAGATACGCAGTATTTT

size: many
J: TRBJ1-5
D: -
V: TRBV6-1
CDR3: CASSLVNSNQPQHF
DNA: TGTGCCAGCAGTCTAGTAAATAGCAATCAGCCCCAGCATTTT

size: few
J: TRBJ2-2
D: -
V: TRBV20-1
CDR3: CSARPEPGLVNTGELFF
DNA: TGCAGTGCTAGACCGGAACCGGGACTGGTGAACACCGGGGAGCTGTTTTTT

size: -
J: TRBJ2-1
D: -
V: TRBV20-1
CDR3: CSAIRVGRSYNEQFF
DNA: TGCAGTGCTATCAGGGTGGGTCGCTCCTACAATGAGCAGTTCTTC

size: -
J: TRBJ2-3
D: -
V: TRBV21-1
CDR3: CASSKYLVNKEAPPDTQYF
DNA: TGTGCCAGCAGCAAATACCTGGTAAATAAGGAGGCTCCCCCAGATACGCAGTATTTT

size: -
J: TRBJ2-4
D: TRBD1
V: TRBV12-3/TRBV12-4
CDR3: CASSFPRTGGVLAKNIQYF
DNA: TGTGCCAGCAGTTTCCCTAGGACAGGGGGCGTTCTAGCCAAAAACATTCAGTACTTC

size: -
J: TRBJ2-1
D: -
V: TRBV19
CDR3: CASSINPAYNEQFF
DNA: TGTGCCAGTAGTATAAACCCAGCCTACAATGAGCAGTTCTTC

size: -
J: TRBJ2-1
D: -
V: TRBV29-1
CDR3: CSVDKAPEEEQFF
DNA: TGCAGCGTTGATAAAGCGCCGGAGGAAGAGCAGTTCTTC

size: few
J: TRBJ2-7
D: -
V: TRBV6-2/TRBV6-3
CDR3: CASIDGTYGREQYF
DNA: TGTGCCAGCATCGACGGGACCTACGGGCGTGAGCAGTACTTC

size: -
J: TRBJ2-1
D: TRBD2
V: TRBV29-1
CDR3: CSVVERESNEQFF
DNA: TGCAGCGTTGTTGAGCGGGAAAGCAATGAGCAGTTCTTC

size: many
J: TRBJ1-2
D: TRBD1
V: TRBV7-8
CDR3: CASSLGQGAFGYTF
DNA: TGTGCCAGCAGCCTGGGACAGGGGGCATTTGGCTACACCTTC

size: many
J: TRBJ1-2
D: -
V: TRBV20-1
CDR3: CSARLVLTDLYGYTF
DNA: TGCAGTGCTAGACTCGTCTTGACGGACCTCTATGGCTACACCTTC

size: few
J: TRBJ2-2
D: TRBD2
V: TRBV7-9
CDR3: CASSPRTSGDTGELFF
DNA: TGTGCCAGCAGCCCCAGGACTAGCGGAGACACCGGGGAGCTGTTTTTT

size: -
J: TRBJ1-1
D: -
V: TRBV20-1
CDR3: CSARGERDTEAFF
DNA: TGCAGTGCTAGAGGAGAAAGGGACACTGAAGCTTTCTTT

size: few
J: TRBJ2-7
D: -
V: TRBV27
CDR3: CASSFLDRSYEQYF
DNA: TGTGCCAGCAGTTTTCTGGACAGATCCTACGAGCAGTACTTC

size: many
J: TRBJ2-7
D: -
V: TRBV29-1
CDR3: CSVAHYEPSYEQYF
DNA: TGCAGCGTTGCCCACTACGAGCCATCCTACGAGCAGTACTTC

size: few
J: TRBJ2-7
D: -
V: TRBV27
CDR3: CASSYLGSGYEQYF
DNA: TGTGCCAGCAGTTATTTGGGTAGCGGCTACGAGCAGTACTTC

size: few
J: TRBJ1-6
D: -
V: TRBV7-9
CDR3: CASTPLQGVSSPLHF
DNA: TGTGCCAGCACGCCACTTCAAGGGGTTAGTTCACCCCTCCACTTT

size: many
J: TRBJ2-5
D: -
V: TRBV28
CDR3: CASSWTAKETQYF
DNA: TGTGCCAGCAGTTGGACAGCCAAAGAGACCCAGTACTTC

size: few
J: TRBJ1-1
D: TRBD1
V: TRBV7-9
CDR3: CASSPAQGANTEAFF
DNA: TGTGCCAGCAGCCCTGCACAGGGGGCGAACACTGAAGCTTTCTTT

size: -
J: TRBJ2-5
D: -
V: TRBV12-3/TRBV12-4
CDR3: CASRGREATQYF
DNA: TGTGCCAGCAGGGGCAGGGAGGCGACCCAGTACTTC

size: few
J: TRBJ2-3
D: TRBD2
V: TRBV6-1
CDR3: CASNQGLAGGSDTQYF
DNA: TGTGCCAGCAACCAAGGACTAGCGGGGGGGTCAGATACGCAGTATTTT

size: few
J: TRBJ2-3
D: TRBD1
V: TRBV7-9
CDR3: CASSAPGQEYTDTQYF
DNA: TGTGCCAGCAGCGCCCCGGGACAGGAGTACACAGATACGCAGTATTTT

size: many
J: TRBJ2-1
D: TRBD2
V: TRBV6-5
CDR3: CASSYSGTSGGWSYNEQFF
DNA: TGTGCCAGCAGTTACTCTGGGACTAGCGGGGGGTGGTCCTACAATGAGCAGTTCTTC

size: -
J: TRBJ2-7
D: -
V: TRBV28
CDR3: CASSFGDKGTYEQYF
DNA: TGTGCCAGCAGTTTTGGGGACAAGGGGACCTACGAGCAGTACTTC

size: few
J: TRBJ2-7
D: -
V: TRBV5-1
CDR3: CASRPDGSYEQYF
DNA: TGCGCCAGCAGGCCGGACGGCTCCTACGAGCAGTACTTC

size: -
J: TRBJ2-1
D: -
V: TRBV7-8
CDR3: CASSLGGTLSSYNEQFF
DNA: TGTGCCAGCAGCTTAGGAGGGACCCTTAGCTCCTACAATGAGCAGTTCTTC

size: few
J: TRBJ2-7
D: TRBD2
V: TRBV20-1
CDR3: CSARDLGTSGGHSSYEQYF
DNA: TGCAGTGCTAGAGACCTCGGGACTAGCGGGGGCCACAGCTCCTACGAGCAGTACTTC

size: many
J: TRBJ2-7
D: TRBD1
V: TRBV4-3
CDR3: CASSQDRQGSYEQYF
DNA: TGCGCCAGCAGCCAAGATAGACAGGGATCCTACGAGCAGTACTTC

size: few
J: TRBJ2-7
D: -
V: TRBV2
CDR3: CASSGREGQGASYEQYF
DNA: TGTGCCAGCAGTGGAAGGGAAGGGCAGGGAGCCTCCTACGAGCAGTACTTC

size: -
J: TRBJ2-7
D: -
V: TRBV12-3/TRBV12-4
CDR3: CASSSFPAGTHQGEQYF
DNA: TGTGCCAGCAGTTCCTTCCCGGCCGGGACGCACCAAGGGGAGCAGTACTTC

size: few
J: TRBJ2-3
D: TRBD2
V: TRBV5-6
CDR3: CASSYSGRARDTQYF
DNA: TGTGCCAGCAGCTATAGCGGGAGGGCCAGAGATACGCAGTATTTT

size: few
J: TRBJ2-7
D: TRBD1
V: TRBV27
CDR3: CASSTGQGNSYEQYF
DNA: TGTGCCAGCAGTACGGGACAGGGAAACTCCTACGAGCAGTACTTC